This entry features one TCR beta chain sequence. The PCR had 60 Vbeta and 13 Jbeta primers. Profiling relied on immunoSEQ multiplex PCR, and the TCRdb table lists in-frame clones only, not all of them. The sample includes over 85,000 clones, roughly three quarters seen only once; the top ten take roughly 2%. The data were obtained in a study of cytomegalovirus exposure and HLA in healthy donors. Germline loops: CDR1 SGHVS, CDR2 FQNEAQ. The CDR3 has 15 residues. The V and J ends lost 6 bases and 5 bases respectively, with 20 bases between them. The sample was PBMCs. The rearrangement uses TRBV7-8 and TRBJ2-7; tentatively, D is TRBD1 (6 bases). The source of this sequence is a man aged 35 to 55 in good health and CMV-seronegative. CDR3 loop: CASSFHALTGHEQYF. The CDR3 DNA sequence: TGTGCCAGCAGTTTCCACGCACTAACAGGGCACGAGCAGTACTTC.